This record concerns one T cell receptor (beta chain) sequence. These data come from a study of cytomegalovirus exposure and HLA in healthy donors. CDR3 size: 18 residues. Germline V gives CDR1 SGHDT, CDR2 YYEEEE. The trim removed 2 bases at V and 2 bases at J, leaving 8 bases unmatched. A multiplex PCR was run with 60 Vbeta primers and 13 Jbeta primers. This table comes from immunoSEQ multiplex PCR, and its TCRdb copy is limited to in-frame clones, with some not included. The sample contains some 150,000 clones, 55% to 75% of which appear only once. What was sequenced was PBMCs. This chain joins TRBV5-6 and TRBJ1-5, with 12 bases lining up with TRBD1. The clonotype was recovered from a woman aged 55 to 70 in good health and CMV-seropositive. CDR3 sequence (DNA): TGTGCCAGCAGCTTATTCGGGACAGGGGGCAGCGGCAATCAGCCCCAGCATTTT. Protein product: CASSLFGTGGSGNQPQHF.